The next 10 T cell receptor beta chains were all read from a single sample in a study of vaccination and CD4 T cells after COVID-19. These receptors have no known antigen. Specified treatment: roughly 10-day PBMC culture with coronavirus spike peptide pools or control peptides (ViraFEST assay). CD4+ T cells that had been cultured provided DNA sequenced with the Oncomine TCR Beta short-read assay. Via MiXCR, TCRdb re-called the PCR reads, giving one row per CDR3 protein. The sample has roughly 10,000 distinct CDR3 sequences; 54% are singletons. Sequences were obtained from CD4+ T cells from blood, cultured in vitro. These receptors all stem from a human donor who had recovered from COVID-19.

The chain couples TRBV2 to TRBJ2-3, with D perhaps matching TRBD1 (6 bases). Looked up from germline, CDR1 is SNHLY and CDR2 is FYNNEI. CDR3 size: 18 residues. The V end was cut by 1 base, the J end by 6 bases, with 23 bases between. The CDR3 protein is CASSEGGPGYKRSDTQYF. The DNA for the CDR3 is TGTGCCAGCAGTGAAGGGGGGCCTGGGTATAAAAGGTCCGATACGCAGTATTTT.

The chain combines TRBV20-1 with TRBJ2-3; tentative D call: TRBD1 (6 bases). V was clipped by 1 base and J by 0 bases, with 11 bases between them. The length of the CDR3 is 15 residues. The germline V gene encodes CDR1 DFQATT and CDR2 SNEGSKA (reference sequence). Written as DNA, the CDR3 is TGCAGTGCTAGAGCAGCTCAGGGGAGCACAGATACGCAGTATTTT. Translation: CSARAAQGSTDTQYF.

The chain is built from TRBV30 and TRBJ2-6; no firm D call. The germline gives CDR1 GTSNPN, CDR2 SVGIG (reference sequence). The V gene lost 8 bases and the J gene lost 1 base, with 15 bases spanning the gap. This CDR3 region has 15 residues. CDR3 sequence reads: CAHRYSRSGANVLTF. The DNA for the CDR3 is TGTGCCCACCGCTATAGTAGATCTGGGGCCAACGTCCTGACTTTC. Complete variable domain (other parts from reference TRBV30 and TRBJ2-6): SQTIHQWPATLVQPVGSPLSLECTVEGTSNPNLYWYRQAAGRGLQLLFYSVGIGQISSEVPQNLSASRPQDRQFILSSKKLLLSDSGFYLCAHRYSRSGANVLTFGAGSRLTVL.

The V and J genes are TRBV20-1 and TRBJ2-3; TRBD1 is a possible D gene (5 bases). CDR1 is DFQATT, CDR2 SNEGSKA, per germline (reference sequence). The ends were cut back, 5 bases at V and 2 bases at J, with 8 bases in the middle. The CDR3 spans 12 residues. CDR3 sequence reads: CSAPDNTDTQYF. The CDR3 coding sequence is TGCAGTGCTCCGGACAACACAGATACGCAGTATTTT.

This clonotype was detected only a few times. V and J are TRBV7-8 and TRBJ2-5; a possible D gene is TRBD2 (6 bases). Germline V gene sequence: CDR1 SGHVS, CDR2 FQNEAQ. There are 14 residues in the CDR3. The V gene lost 4 bases and the J gene lost 5 bases, with 14 bases spanning the gap. CDR3: CASSYRSGRETQYF. CDR3 bases: TGTGCCAGCAGCTACCGCTCGGGGAGGGAGACCCAGTACTTC.

V usage is TRBV4-1 and J usage is TRBJ1-1; D uncertain. Germline V gene data show CDR1 as MGHRA and CDR2 as YSYEKL. This CDR3 has 11 residues. Trimming stripped 5 bases from V and 3 bases from J, with 4 bases between. DNA of the CDR3: TGCGCCAGCAGCAGGGACACTGAAGCTTTCTTT. Translating it yields CASSRDTEAFF.

This clonotype has just a few counts. The chain uses TRBV21-1 and TRBJ2-7. TRBV21-1 is reported as a pseudogene. The CDR3 spans 11 residues. The DNA for the CDR3 is TGTGCCAGCAGACCAGCCCAATGGGCTTACTTC. Its protein is CASRPAQWAYF.

The rearrangement joins TRBV10-3 to TRBJ1-1, with no clear D. The CDR3 is made up of 12 amino acids. Germline loops: CDR1 ENHRY, CDR2 SYGVKD. With 7 bases removed from V and 6 bases from J, the gap between germline ends came to 12 bases. Written as DNA, the CDR3 is TGTGCCATCAAAGACATTACCGCTGAAGCTTTCTTT. Translating gives CAIKDITAEAFF.

The rearrangement joins TRBV19 to TRBJ2-7; 11 bases align to TRBD1. The CDR3 is made up of 15 amino acids. V shed 9 bases and J 3 bases; nucleotides not matched to a gene: 10. CDR1 and CDR2 from the germline V gene are LNHDA and SQIVND (reference sequence). CDR3 loop: CASRLTGTGGYEQYF. In DNA form, the CDR3 reads TGTGCCAGCAGGTTGACCGGGACAGGGGGCTACGAGCAGTACTTC.

The V call is TRBV30, the J call TRBJ2-1; TRBD2 matches at 9 bases. Germline V gene lookup returns CDR1 GTSNPN and CDR2 SVGIG (reference sequence). CDR3 length equals 14 residues. Losses at the gene ends were 4 bases for V and 7 bases for J; bases not matched to a gene: 8. CDR3 DNA: TGTGCCTGGAAGGGGCTAGCGGGATATAATGAGCAGTTCTTC. Amino acids: CAWKGLAGYNEQFF. The variable domain in full, with the rest retrieved from reference TRBV30 and TRBJ2-1, is SQTIHQWPATLVQPVGSPLSLECTVEGTSNPNLYWYRQAAGRGLQLLFYSVGIGQISSEVPQNLSASRPQDRQFILSSKKLLLSDSGFYLCAWKGLAGYNEQFFGPGTRLTVL.